This passage covers 25 T cell receptor beta chains from one sample sequenced in a study of cytomegalovirus exposure and HLA in healthy donors. PCR was performed using 60 Vbeta and 13 Jbeta primers. Clones were sequenced by immunoSEQ multiplex PCR, and TCRdb holds only the in-frame ones, with some missing. Among 96,000 or so clones listed, 60% to 75% were seen once. Sequencing used PBMCs. The origin of the receptors is a woman in her sixties or seventies in good health and CMV-seropositive.

This chain links TRBV11-2 with TRBJ1-3, with D unclear. V shed 3 bases and J shed 0 bases, with 9 bases lying between them. The CDR3 is 15 residues long. CDR1 is SGHAT and CDR2 is FQNNGV in the germline V gene. CDR3 sequence reads: CASSFGQDSGNTIYF. CDR3 in DNA: TGTGCCAGCAGCTTCGGCCAGGACTCTGGAAACACCATATATTTT.

V gene TRBV7-3 combines with J gene TRBJ2-5, with D perhaps TRBD2 (5 bases). This CDR3 contains 13 residues. Germline V lookup: CDR1 SGHTA, CDR2 FQGTGA. V was shortened by 5 bases and J by 1 base, with 8 bases between the two germline ends. The CDR3 loop reads CASSRLPQETQYF. The DNA of the CDR3 is TGTGCCAGCAGCCGACTACCCCAAGAGACCCAGTACTTC.

The chain recombines TRBV6-4 with TRBJ2-1; 9 bases align to TRBD2. Germline lookup yields CDR1 MRHNA and CDR2 SNTAGT. The CDR3 length is 16 residues. J lost 0 bases, V lost 4 bases, and 4 bases had no gene match. The chain's CDR3 is CASSVLAGSSYNEQFF. The CDR3 coding sequence is TGTGCCAGCAGTGTACTAGCGGGTAGCTCCTACAATGAGCAGTTCTTC.

The rearrangement uses TRBV5-1 and TRBJ2-1, with 13 bases matching TRBD2. Germline V gene sequence: CDR1 SGHRS, CDR2 YFSETQ. V dropped 7 bases and J dropped 4; count of bases not matched to a gene: 17. The CDR3 sequence is 19 residues long. The CDR3 loop reads CASRPWTSGSLRRYNEQFF. For the CDR3, the DNA is TGCGCCAGCCGACCCTGGACTAGCGGGAGTTTGCGAAGGTACAATGAGCAGTTCTTC.

Concerning this clone itself: The junction and the germline gene differ at one end; a read error may be behind it. The chain recombines TRBV7-9 with TRBJ2-5; 8 nucleotides agree with TRBD2. The CDR3 length is 15 residues. Germline CDR1 SEHNR, CDR2 FQNEAQ (reference sequence). The DNA for the CDR3 is TGTTCCAGCAGCTCTAGCGGGCCAAAGAGGGGGACCCAGTACTTC. Its protein product is CSSSSSGPKRGTQYF.

The chain combines TRBV6-4 with TRBJ1-1; D is perhaps TRBD1 (5 bases). The CDR3 extends over 16 amino acids. The germline V and J ends were trimmed by 6 bases and 0 bases, with 17 bases remaining between them. From germline, CDR1 is MRHNA and CDR2 SNTAGT. The CDR3 here is CASSPTVEGVNTEAFF. The CDR3 nucleotides read TGTGCCAGCAGCCCGACGGTGGAAGGGGTGAACACTGAAGCTTTCTTT.

This clone was counted between two and nine times. The chain employs TRBV6-6 and TRBJ2-2, with D unclear. V was pared by 0 bases and J by 7 bases, with 6 bases between. Germline lookup yields CDR1 MNHNY and CDR2 SVGAGI (reference sequence). The CDR3 has 13 amino acids. CDR3: CASSYSENGELFF. CDR3 coding DNA: TGTGCCAGCAGTTACTCTGAGAACGGGGAGCTGTTTTTT.

V usage is TRBV27 and J usage is TRBJ2-7, with D perhaps matching TRBD2 (5 bases). This CDR3 contains 14 residues. V lost 5 bases and J lost 7, with 18 bases in between. Germline CDR1 and CDR2: MNHEY and SMNVEV (reference sequence). DNA for the CDR3: TGTGCCAGCAGTCCCCACGCGCGGGCCCCAGAGCAGTACTTC. It encodes CASSPHARAPEQYF.

This clone came up a few times. The V and J genes are TRBV5-5 and TRBJ2-7; weak D call: TRBD1 (6 bases). Looked up from germline, CDR1 is SGHKS and CDR2 is YYEKEE (reference sequence). V shed 3 bases and J shed 0 bases, with 13 bases lying between them. The CDR3 extends over 15 amino acids. CDR3 sequence: CASSYRQESSYEQYF. Written as DNA, the CDR3 is TGTGCCAGCAGCTACAGACAGGAAAGCTCCTACGAGCAGTACTTC.

The chain carries TRBV9 and TRBJ1-2; 7 bases line up with TRBD1. V was clipped by 3 bases and J by 7 bases; unmatched bases: 6. The germline V gene encodes CDR1 SGDLS and CDR2 YYNGEE. The CDR3 has 13 amino acids. The CDR3 DNA is TGTGCCAGCAGCGAGAGACAGGGCCGTGGCTACACCTTC. Its protein is CASSERQGRGYTF.

V gene TRBV29-1 combines with J gene TRBJ1-4; possibly TRBD1 for D (5 bases). Looked up from germline, CDR1 is SQVTM and CDR2 is ANQGSEA. Trimming removed 4 bases from V and 4 bases from J, with 13 bases in between. This CDR3 comprises 14 residues. DNA for the CDR3: TGCAGCGTTGGCAAGGACACCTATAATGAAAAACTGTTTTTT. Translating it yields CSVGKDTYNEKLFF.

The chain couples TRBV9 to TRBJ2-1; TRBD2 matches at 12 bases. Germline-derived CDR1 and CDR2 are SGDLS and YYNGEE. V shed 1 base, J shed 9 bases, and the junction held 8 bases outside the gene matches. The CDR3 runs to 16 residues. DNA for the CDR3: TGTGCCAGCAGCGTAACTCTAGCGGGAGGGCCCGCTGAGCAGTTCTTC. It codes for CASSVTLAGGPAEQFF.

The chain is built from TRBV28 and TRBJ1-2; D possibly corresponds to TRBD1 (5 bases). The CDR3 runs to 14 residues. Germline V gene sequence: CDR1 MDHEN, CDR2 SYDVKM. V shed 2 bases and J shed 10 bases, with 17 bases lying between them. CDR3 loop: CASSLTGRERNYTF. The CDR3 DNA reads as TGTGCCAGCAGTTTAACAGGCAGGGAAAGGAACTACACCTTC.

The V gene is TRBV10-3, the J gene TRBJ2-7, with 7 bases matching TRBD1. J was trimmed by 5 bases and V by 4 bases; bases with no gene match: 5. Germline V gives CDR1 ENHRY, CDR2 SYGVKD. CDR3 length: 13 residues. Here the CDR3 reads CAISGYTGDEQYF. The CDR3, as DNA: TGTGCCATCAGTGGATACACAGGGGACGAGCAGTACTTC.

The chain uses TRBV19 and TRBJ1-4; 8 bases align to TRBD1. Germline CDR1 is LNHDA and CDR2 is SQIVND (reference sequence). The CDR3 spans 14 residues. The V and J ends lost 10 bases and 8 bases, in that order; junction bases with no gene match: 12. CDR3 protein: CATESTGVREKLFF. CDR3 in DNA: TGTGCCACCGAATCGACAGGGGTCAGGGAAAAACTGTTTTTT.

The V call is TRBV14, the J call TRBJ2-2, with a tentative D call TRBD1 (6 bases). Trimming shortened V by 4 bases and J by 3 bases, and 12 bases separated the two germline ends. The CDR3 spans 15 residues. Germline V lookup: CDR1 SGHDN, CDR2 FVKESK. The CDR3 nucleotides are TGTGCCAGCAGCCCCCTCGCAGGGGACACCGGGGAGCTGTTTTTT. It encodes CASSPLAGDTGELFF.

A note on this clone: The germline gene is not matched at one end of the junction; a read error may be the cause. The chain recombines TRBV30 with TRBJ2-7; 8 nucleotides match TRBD1. The CDR3 is 11 residues long. Germline V gene lookup returns CDR1 GTSNPN and CDR2 SVGIG (reference sequence). The CDR3 loop is CAWSRGQAPIF. The CDR3, as DNA: TGTGCCTGGAGTCGGGGACAGGCTCCCATCTTC.

This clone has just a few counts. V is TRBV5-1 and J is TRBJ1-1, with 7 bases fitting TRBD1. The germline V gene encodes CDR1 SGHRS and CDR2 YFSETQ. V gave up 5 bases and J gave up 4 bases; unmatched junction bases: 11. The CDR3 sequence is 15 residues long. The CDR3 loop is CASSPLEGAGTEAFF. In nucleotides, the CDR3 is TGCGCCAGCAGTCCATTGGAGGGGGCGGGCACTGAAGCTTTCTTT.

The chain employs TRBV28 and TRBJ1-2; D gene unclear. The CDR3 runs to 13 residues. In germline, CDR1 is MDHEN, CDR2 SYDVKM. V lost 2 bases and J lost 8, with 12 bases in between. DNA of the CDR3: TGTGCCAGCAGTTTAAGCCTAGGCCGCGGCTACACCTTC. Residues: CASSLSLGRGYTF.

The chain combines TRBV19 with TRBJ1-2; 10 bases agree with TRBD1. In germline, CDR1 is LNHDA, CDR2 SQIVND (reference sequence). The CDR3 extends over 14 amino acids. V shed 7 bases and J 8 bases; nucleotides not matched to a gene: 10. CDR3 DNA: TGTGCCAGTAATACCTTGGGGACAGGGGTCGGCTACACCTTC. This codes for CASNTLGTGVGYTF.

This chain links TRBV19 with TRBJ1-6, with 7 bases fitting TRBD1. Germline V gene lookup returns CDR1 LNHDA and CDR2 SQIVND (reference sequence). The CDR3 has 16 amino acids. Losses at the gene ends were 4 bases for V and 9 bases for J; bases not matched to a gene: 12. In DNA form, the CDR3 reads TGTGCCAGTAGTACCACCGGGACAGTACCCACTTCACCCCTCCACTTT. Its translation is CASSTTGTVPTSPLHF.

V usage is TRBV19 and J usage is TRBJ1-6; TRBD1 agrees at 10 bases. Germline V gene lookup returns CDR1 LNHDA and CDR2 SQIVND (reference sequence). V lost 6 bases, J lost 8 bases, and 7 bases stayed unmatched. There are 15 residues in the CDR3. The CDR3 loop reads CASSWDRGFDSPLHF. CDR3 nucleotides: TGTGCCAGTAGCTGGGACAGGGGCTTTGATTCACCCCTCCACTTT.

The rearrangement links TRBV7-2 to TRBJ2-7, with D possibly matching TRBD1 (6 bases). Trimming stripped 1 base from V and 6 bases from J, with 13 bases between. Germline V gene lookup returns CDR1 SGHTA and CDR2 FQGNSA. This CDR3 is 14 amino acids long. The CDR3 protein is CASSLGQVPREQYF. The CDR3 bases are TGTGCCAGCAGCTTAGGACAGGTACCCCGCGAGCAGTACTTC. Combining the CDR3 with reference TRBV7-2 and TRBJ2-7 gives the whole variable domain GAGVSQSPSNKVTEKGKDVELRCDPISGHTALYWYRQSLGQGLEFLIYFQGNSAPDKSGLPSDRFSAERTGGSVSTLTIQRTQQEDSAVYLCASSLGQVPREQYFGPGTRLTVT.

The chain links TRBV5-6 to TRBJ2-1; 10 bases are shared with TRBD1. Germline CDR1 reads SGHDT; CDR2 reads YYEEEE. The CDR3 sequence is 15 residues long. V trimming: 4 bases; J trimming: 6 bases; junction bases outside the gene matches: 7. The CDR3: CASSMPGQGRNEQFF. CDR3 DNA sequence: TGTGCCAGCAGCATGCCGGGACAGGGGCGCAATGAGCAGTTCTTC.

This clone has a single count. The chain carries TRBV30 and TRBJ1-1, with TRBD1 matching 7 bases. The CDR3 is 13 amino acids. Looked up from germline, CDR1 is GTSNPN and CDR2 is SVGIG (reference sequence). V lost 3 bases and J lost 4; bases outside the gene matches: 5. The CDR3 DNA reads TGTGCCTGGAGGACAGGGATGATCACTGAAGCTTTCTTT. Encoded protein: CAWRTGMITEAFF.